Presented here are 20 T cell receptor beta chains from one specimen sequenced in a study of CD8 T cells in ankylosing spondylitis (dated by TCRdb to about 2017). The protocol used for the library was 5' RACE. Sequencing relied on an Illumina HiSeq 2500. TCRdb's own reprocessing of the public reads used fastp at Q25 and MiXCR and kept productive beta chains. Rows merge per CDR3 protein into single entries with the most common DNA and genes. The sample includes fewer than 250,000 distinct CDR3 sequences, with under 30% observed a single time. The top ten constitute 5% to 7.5% of the sample. Sequenced sample: blood, either unsorted or a sorted T cell fraction (not recorded which). All receptors derive from a male donor with ankylosing spondylitis or in good health (not recorded which).

This chain connects TRBV6-6 to TRBJ2-1; D ambiguous. The germline CDR1 and CDR2 sequences are MNHNY and SVGAGI (reference sequence). Trimming shortened V by 4 bases and J by 7 bases, and 11 bases separated the two germline ends. CDR3 size: 13 residues. In DNA, the CDR3 is TGTGCCAGCAGTTCGACGACGGCTAATGAGCAGTTCTTC. Protein sequence: CASSSTTANEQFF.

This clonotype showed up many times. The rearrangement uses TRBV5-1 and TRBJ2-5; 8 nucleotides agree with TRBD2. V shed 0 bases, J shed 5 bases, and the junction held 9 bases outside the gene matches. Per the germline V gene, CDR1 is SGHRS and CDR2 is YFSETQ. CDR3 length equals 16 residues. The CDR3 loop is CASSLAPAAGVETQYF. The CDR3 DNA reads as TGCGCCAGCAGCTTGGCCCCCGCAGCGGGAGTCGAGACCCAGTACTTC.

This clonotype was counted at least ten times. This rearrangement joins TRBV29-1 to TRBJ2-1; 7 bases map to TRBD2. The ends lost 0 bases at V and 9 bases at J; junction bases unmatched: 8. CDR1 SQVTM and CDR2 ANQGSEA come from the germline V gene. The CDR3 runs to 14 residues. The CDR3: CSVEDGLVASEQFF. The CDR3 DNA reads as TGCAGCGTTGAAGATGGACTAGTTGCCAGTGAGCAGTTCTTC.

This clonotype was observed a handful of times. V gene TRBV19 combines with J gene TRBJ2-7; 8 bases are shared with TRBD1. With V trimmed by 3 bases and J by 2 bases, 6 bases remained unmatched. The CDR3 totals 15 residues. Germline V gives CDR1 LNHDA, CDR2 SQIVND (reference sequence). CDR3 nucleotide sequence: TGTGCCAGTAGTATCTCAGGGGGCAACGCCTACGAGCAGTACTTC. Protein sequence: CASSISGGNAYEQYF.

This sequence joins TRBV6-1 and TRBJ2-6; TRBD1 aligns across 7 bases. This CDR3 is 14 amino acids long. Germline lookup yields CDR1 MNHNS and CDR2 SASEGT. With 7 bases clipped from V and 3 bases from J, the junction kept 3 bases outside the gene matches. Here the CDR3 DNA reads TGTGCCAGCAAAACAGGGGATGGGGCCAACGTCCTGACTTTC. Translation gives CASKTGDGANVLTF.

This clonotype has a handful of counts. The chain joins TRBV20-1 to TRBJ2-1, with D possibly TRBD2 on 6 matching bases. Trimming took 4 bases from V and 8 from J, leaving 21 bases between them. This CDR3 comprises 15 residues. Germline CDR1 is DFQATT and CDR2 is SNEGSKA (reference sequence). The CDR3 DNA is TGCAGTGCTATAGCCCGGGAGAGGAGTGGCGATGAGCAGTTCTTC. Protein sequence: CSAIARERSGDEQFF.

This clonotype was observed many times. The chain links TRBV20-1 to TRBJ2-7; D is unclear. The CDR3 runs 14 residues. Germline assignment: CDR1 DFQATT and CDR2 SNEGSKA (reference sequence). Trimming took off 0 bases at V and 2 bases at J, with 11 bases between the two ends. The CDR3 sequence: CSARDPLQTYEQYF. The CDR3 nucleotides are TGCAGTGCTAGAGACCCTCTCCAAACCTACGAGCAGTACTTC.

This clonotype has a handful of counts. The chain combines TRBV20-1 with TRBJ2-5; D unclear. The CDR3 loop spans 14 amino acids. Per germline, CDR1 DFQATT and CDR2 SNEGSKA (reference sequence). The germline V and J ends were trimmed by 1 base and 1 base, with 10 bases remaining between them. The DNA for the CDR3 is TGCAGTGCTAGAGGGACGAGCCTCCAAGAGACCCAGTACTTC. Its translation is CSARGTSLQETQYF.

This clonotype was seen ten or more times. The J gene is TRBJ2-5, the V gene TRBV20-1; D is ambiguous. The CDR3 is 12 amino acids. The V gene lost 6 bases and the J gene lost 5 bases, with 13 bases spanning the gap. Germline CDR1 DFQATT, CDR2 SNEGSKA (reference sequence). CDR3 residues: CSALDLGETQYF. In DNA, the CDR3 is TGCAGTGCCCTCGACCTGGGGGAGACCCAGTACTTC.

The table lists this clonotype with a few counts. The rearrangement links TRBV29-1 to TRBJ2-7; D might be TRBD2 (5 bases). The germline V gene encodes CDR1 SQVTM and CDR2 ANQGSEA. This CDR3 spans 14 amino acids. Trimming took off 4 bases at V and 3 bases at J, with 16 bases between the two ends. Written as DNA, the CDR3 is TGCAGCGTTGTCCCTAGCCAGGTCGGCTACGAGCAGTACTTC. Amino acids: CSVVPSQVGYEQYF.

The V and J genes are TRBV6-5 and TRBJ2-6; 8 nucleotides agree with TRBD2. This CDR3 is 16 amino acids long. Germline values: CDR1 MNHEY, CDR2 SVGAGI. V trimming: 3 bases; J trimming: 0 bases; junction bases outside the gene matches: 1. The CDR3 DNA is TGTGCCAGCAGTTATGGGACTAGCTCTGGGGCCAACGTCCTGACTTTC. This sequence encodes CASSYGTSSGANVLTF.

The chain employs TRBV6-5 and TRBJ1-6; D unclear. CDR3 length: 16 amino acids. Between the trimmed V and J ends, which lost 3 bases and 4 bases, there was a span of 13 bases. Germline values: CDR1 MNHEY, CDR2 SVGAGI. The CDR3 loop reads CASSYSPPSYNSPLHF. CDR3 DNA: TGTGCCAGCAGTTATTCCCCGCCAAGTTATAATTCACCCCTCCACTTT.

The chain combines TRBV6-1 with TRBJ2-5; D tentatively reads TRBD1 or TRBD2 (5 bases each). The V and J ends lost 6 bases and 5 bases respectively, with 16 bases between them. This CDR3 spans 14 amino acids. Germline CDR1 is MNHNS and CDR2 is SASEGT. For the CDR3, the DNA is TGTGCCAGCAGACAACCAGGGAGCGATGAGACCCAGTACTTC. Translated, it gives CASRQPGSDETQYF.

In this sample, this clonotype turned up a few times. J is TRBJ2-3 and V is TRBV7-2; 11 bases match TRBD2. This CDR3 spans 16 amino acids. V dropped 5 bases and J dropped 4; count of bases not matched to a gene: 8. Per germline, CDR1 SGHTA and CDR2 FQGNSA. The CDR3 bases are TGTGCCAGCAGCCCAACCGGACTAGCGGGTGCAGATACGCAGTATTTT. Its protein is CASSPTGLAGADTQYF.

As for this clonotype: A much larger clone is a single base away; this may be a read error. The chain is built from TRBV9 and TRBJ2-1; D possibly corresponds to TRBD2 (6 bases). Germline loops: CDR1 SGDLS, CDR2 YYNGEE. The CDR3 is 14 residues long. In DNA, the CDR3 is TGTTCCAGCGGAATGGCGGGGTCCTACAATGAGCAGTTCTTC. As protein: CSSGMAGSYNEQFF.

This clonotype was counted at least ten times. This chain joins TRBV7-2 and TRBJ2-2; TRBD1 aligns across 8 bases. Germline CDR1 is SGHTA and CDR2 is FQGNSA. J gave up 4 bases and V 3 bases, and 4 bases lay outside the gene matches. The CDR3 is made up of 15 amino acids. DNA of the CDR3: TGTGCCAGCAGCTTGGCAGGGGGCGTCACCGGGGAGCTGTTTTTT. Its translation: CASSLAGGVTGELFF.

This clonotype was recorded many times. V is TRBV9 and J is TRBJ2-7; TRBD2 matches at 13 bases. The CDR3 spans 15 residues. Germline assignment: CDR1 SGDLS and CDR2 YYNGEE. With 4 bases clipped from V and 4 bases from J, the junction kept 5 bases outside the gene matches. In DNA form, the CDR3 reads TGTGCCAGCAGCCCACGGACTAGCGGGAGTTACGAGCAGTACTTC. Protein product: CASSPRTSGSYEQYF.

This clonotype was recorded a few times. The chain employs TRBV4-1 and TRBJ1-1, with TRBD1 as a possible D gene (6 bases). The germline CDR1 and CDR2 sequences are MGHRA and YSYEKL. V shed 0 bases and J shed 3 bases, with 20 bases lying between them. This CDR3 has 18 residues. DNA for the CDR3: TGCGCCAGCAGCCAAGACCCTCACGAACAGGGATGGGACACTGAAGCTTTCTTT. It is translated as CASSQDPHEQGWDTEAFF.

J is TRBJ2-1 and V is TRBV10-3; the D gene could be TRBD1 or TRBD2 (5 bases each). CDR1 is ENHRY and CDR2 is SYGVKD in the germline V gene. The CDR3 is made up of 12 amino acids. V lost 5 bases and J 7 bases, leaving 9 bases between the germline ends. The CDR3 sequence: CAISLEGNEQFF. The CDR3 DNA is TGTGCCATCAGTCTTGAGGGGAATGAGCAGTTCTTC.

This clonotype was detected many times. The chain recombines TRBV5-6 with TRBJ2-5, with no clear D. CDR3 length equals 15 residues. The V and J ends lost 2 bases and 4 bases respectively, with 15 bases between them. CDR1 is SGHDT, CDR2 YYEEEE, per germline. The CDR3 DNA is TGTGCCAGCAGCTTAATCCTAGGGTTAGGAGAGACCCAGTACTTC. Encoded protein: CASSLILGLGETQYF. Full variable domain (remainder filled in from reference TRBV5-6 and TRBJ2-5): DAGVTQSPTHLIKTRGQQVTLRCSPKSGHDTVSWYQQALGQGPQFIFQYYEEEERQRGNFPDRFSGHQFPNYSSELNVNALLLGDSALYLCASSLILGLGETQYFGPGTRLLVL.